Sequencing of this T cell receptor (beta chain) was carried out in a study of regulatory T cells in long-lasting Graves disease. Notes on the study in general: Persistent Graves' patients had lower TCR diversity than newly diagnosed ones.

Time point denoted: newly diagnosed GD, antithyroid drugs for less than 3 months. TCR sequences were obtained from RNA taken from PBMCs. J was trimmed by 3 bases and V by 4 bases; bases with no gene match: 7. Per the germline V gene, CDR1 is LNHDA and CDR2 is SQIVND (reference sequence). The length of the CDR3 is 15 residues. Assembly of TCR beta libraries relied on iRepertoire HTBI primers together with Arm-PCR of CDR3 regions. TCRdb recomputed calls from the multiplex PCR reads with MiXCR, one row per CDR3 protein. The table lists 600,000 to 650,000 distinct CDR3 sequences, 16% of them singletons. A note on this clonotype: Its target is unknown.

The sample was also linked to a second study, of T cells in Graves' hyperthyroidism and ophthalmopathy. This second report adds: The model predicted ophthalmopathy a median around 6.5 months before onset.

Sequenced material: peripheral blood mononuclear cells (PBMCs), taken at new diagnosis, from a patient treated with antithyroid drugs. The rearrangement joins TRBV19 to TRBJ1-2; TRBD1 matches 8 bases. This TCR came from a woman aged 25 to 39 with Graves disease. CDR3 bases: TGTGCCAGTAGTACTGCCCCAGGGGGCGACTATGGCTACACCTTC. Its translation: CASSTAPGGDYGYTF. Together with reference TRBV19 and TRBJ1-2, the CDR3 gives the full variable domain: DGGITQSPKYLFRKEGQNVTLSCEQNLNHDAMYWYRQDPGQGLRLIYYSQIVNDFQKGDIAEGYSVSREKKESFPLTVTSAQKNPTAFYLCASSTAPGGDYGYTFGSGTRLTVV.